This T cell receptor beta chain appears in the sequencing data of a study of identical twins. With V trimmed by 5 bases and J by 1 base, 2 bases remained unmatched. This CDR3 is built from 14 residues. The germline CDR1 and CDR2 sequences are DFQATT and SNEGSKA (reference sequence). A universal primer site was added by template switching, and unique molecular identifiers were carried by the cDNA. Each CDR3 protein gets one entry after TCRdb re-called the 5' RACE reads with MiXCR. The sample holds about 210,000 distinct CDR3 sequences, approximately 9% seen once. In this sample, this clonotype turned up a few times.

The TCR comes from a woman aged 18-30 years in good health. This rearrangement joins TRBV20-1 to TRBJ2-7, with 13 nucleotides matching TRBD2. Sequenced sample: memory (CD45RO+) T cells sorted from blood. The CDR3 loop reads CSASTSGRSYEQYF. The CDR3 region has the DNA TGCAGTGCTTCGACTAGCGGGAGGTCCTACGAGCAGTACTTC.